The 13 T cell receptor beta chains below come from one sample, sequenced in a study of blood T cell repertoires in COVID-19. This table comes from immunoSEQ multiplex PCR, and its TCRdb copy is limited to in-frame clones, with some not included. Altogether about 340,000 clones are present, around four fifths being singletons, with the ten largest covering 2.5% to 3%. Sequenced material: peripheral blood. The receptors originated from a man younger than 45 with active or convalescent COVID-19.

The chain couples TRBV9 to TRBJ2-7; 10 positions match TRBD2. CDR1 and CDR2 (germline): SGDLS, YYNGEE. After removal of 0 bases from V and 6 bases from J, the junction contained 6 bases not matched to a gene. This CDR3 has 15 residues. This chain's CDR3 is CASSVDSGGRVEQYF. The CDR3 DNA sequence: TGTGCCAGCAGCGTAGATAGCGGGGGGCGGGTCGAGCAGTACTTC.

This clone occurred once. The CDR3, as DNA: TGTGCCAGCAGCCTTATGGCGGAACTTTACAATGAGCAGTTCTTC. Protein sequence: CASSLMAELYNEQFF. The rearrangement joins TRBV6-2 or TRBV6-3 to TRBJ2-1; D is ambiguous. The V gene lost 6 bases and the J gene lost 4 bases, with 16 bases spanning the gap. The CDR3 covers 15 residues. Germline CDR1 MNHEY, CDR2 SVGEGT.

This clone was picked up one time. The CDR3 DNA reads as TGTGCCAGCAGCTTAGGCGGGGCGGCTACGCAGTATTTT. It specifies CASSLGGAATQYF. The gene calls are TRBV5-6 and TRBJ2-3, with D perhaps matching TRBD2 (6 bases). CDR1 SGHDT and CDR2 YYEEEE come from the germline V gene. Trimming left V 2 bases short and J 8 bases short, with 12 bases between. There are 13 residues in the CDR3.

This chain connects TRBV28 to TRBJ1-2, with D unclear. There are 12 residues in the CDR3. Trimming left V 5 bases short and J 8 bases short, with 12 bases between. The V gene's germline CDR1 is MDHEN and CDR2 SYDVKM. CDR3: CASSKLVGGYTF. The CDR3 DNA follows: TGTGCCAGCAGTAAGTTAGTGGGCGGCTACACCTTC.

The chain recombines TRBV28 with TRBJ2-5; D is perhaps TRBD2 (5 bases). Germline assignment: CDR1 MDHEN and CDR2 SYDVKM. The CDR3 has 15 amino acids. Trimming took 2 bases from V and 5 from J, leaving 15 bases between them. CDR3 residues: CASSLAGLVGETQYF. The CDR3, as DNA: TGTGCCAGCAGTTTAGCAGGACTCGTAGGGGAGACCCAGTACTTC.

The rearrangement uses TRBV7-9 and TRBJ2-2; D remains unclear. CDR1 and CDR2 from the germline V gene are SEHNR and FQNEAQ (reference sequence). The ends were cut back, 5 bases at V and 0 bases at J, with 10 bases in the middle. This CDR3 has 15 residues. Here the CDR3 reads CASSPRFSNTGELFF. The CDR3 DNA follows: TGTGCCAGCAGCCCTAGATTTTCGAACACCGGGGAGCTGTTTTTT.

In nucleotides, the CDR3 is TGCGCCAGCAGAGGGACAGGGGCCGCCACTGGAAATGAAAAACTGTTTTTT. It yields the protein CASRGTGAATGNEKLFF. The rearrangement links TRBV5-1 to TRBJ1-4; 10 bases align to TRBD1. Germline V lookup: CDR1 SGHRS, CDR2 YFSETQ. The CDR3 is 17 residues long. V dropped 5 bases and J dropped 5; count of bases not matched to a gene: 12.

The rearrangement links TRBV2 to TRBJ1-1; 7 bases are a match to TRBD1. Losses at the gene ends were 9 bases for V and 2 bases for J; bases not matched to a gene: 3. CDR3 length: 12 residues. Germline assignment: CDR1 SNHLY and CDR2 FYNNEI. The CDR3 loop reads CARGQTNTEAFF. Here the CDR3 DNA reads TGTGCCAGGGGACAGACAAACACTGAAGCTTTCTTT.

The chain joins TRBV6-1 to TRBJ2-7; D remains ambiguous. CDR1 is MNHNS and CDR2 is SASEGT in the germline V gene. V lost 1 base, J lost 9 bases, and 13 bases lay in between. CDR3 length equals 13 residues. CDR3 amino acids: CASSEESPTGQYF. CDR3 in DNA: TGTGCCAGCAGTGAAGAGTCACCTACGGGGCAGTACTTC.

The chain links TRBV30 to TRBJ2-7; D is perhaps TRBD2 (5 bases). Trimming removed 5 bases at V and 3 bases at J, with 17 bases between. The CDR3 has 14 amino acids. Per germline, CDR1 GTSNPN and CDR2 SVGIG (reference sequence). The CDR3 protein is CAWEGSASLYEQYF. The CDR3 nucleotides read TGTGCCTGGGAGGGTAGCGCGAGTCTCTACGAGCAGTACTTC.

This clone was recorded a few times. The CDR3 spells CASSVSGTGVQETQYF. The CDR3 nucleotides read TGTGCCAGCAGCGTATCCGGGACAGGGGTTCAAGAGACCCAGTACTTC. This chain uses TRBV9 with TRBJ2-5; 10 bases map to TRBD1. The germline V gene encodes CDR1 SGDLS and CDR2 YYNGEE. The V segment lost 1 base and the J segment 2 bases; nucleotides outside the gene matches: 5. There are 16 residues in the CDR3.

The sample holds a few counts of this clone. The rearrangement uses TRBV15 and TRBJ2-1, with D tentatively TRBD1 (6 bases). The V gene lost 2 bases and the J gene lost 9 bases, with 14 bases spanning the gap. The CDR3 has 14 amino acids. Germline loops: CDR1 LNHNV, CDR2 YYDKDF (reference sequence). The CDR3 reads CATSRISQGSEQFF. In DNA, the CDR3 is TGTGCCACCAGCAGAATATCACAGGGCAGTGAGCAGTTCTTC.

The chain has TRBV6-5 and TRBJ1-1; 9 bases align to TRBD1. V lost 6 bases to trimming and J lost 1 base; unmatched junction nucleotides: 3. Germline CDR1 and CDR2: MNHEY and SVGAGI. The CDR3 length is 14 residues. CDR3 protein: CASRLQGANTEAFF. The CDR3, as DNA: TGTGCCAGCAGACTACAGGGGGCGAACACTGAAGCTTTCTTT.